This T cell receptor beta chain appears in the sequencing data of a study of human T cells and chemical hapten exposure. As for the study in general: Patch tests applied 0.01% DPC to the upper back, read at 6 days.

Germline V lookup: CDR1 SGHTA, CDR2 FQGNSA. V shed 6 bases and J 5 bases; nucleotides not matched to a gene: 26. The CDR3 contains 20 residues. Described time point: patch test 3, about 24 weeks after DPC sensitization. Treatment specified: therapeutic diphenylcyclopropenone sensitization with weekly scalp DPC. Each CDR3 protein is one row after TCRdb ran MiXCR on the RACE reads. The table includes around 200,000 distinct CDR3 sequences, around 25% detected once. V is TRBV7-2 and J is TRBJ2-7; 9 bases are shared with TRBD1. The sequencing here drew on whole blood, taken in connection with sensitization to the hapten diphenylcyclopropenone (DPC). The TCR sequence derives from a woman between 40 and 50 years old with alopecia areata. Some clones in this sample may be carry-over from other donors' samples. CDR3 nucleotides: TGTGCCAGCAGTTATAATGGGGGACAGGGATTGTCGGGGCGTGGGAACGAGCAGTACTTC. Translation: CASSYNGGQGLSGRGNEQYF.